These 21 T cell receptor beta chains share one sample of origin, sequenced in a study of T cells in Graves' hyperthyroidism and ophthalmopathy. Amplified regions were TCR beta CDR3 sequences from RNA transcripts. First-round RT-PCR targeting the TCR CDR3 was performed with the HTBI primer set. Each CDR3 protein is one row after TCRdb ran MiXCR on the multiplex PCR reads. The sample holds about 290,000 distinct CDR3 sequences, approximately 19% seen once. The sample comprised blood. These receptors were collected from a middle-aged man with Graves' ophthalmopathy.

The chain employs TRBV27 and TRBJ2-7; D is uncertain. The CDR3 runs 13 residues. CDR1 and CDR2 from the germline V gene are MNHEY and SMNVEV (reference sequence). Trimming removed 5 bases at V and 3 bases at J, with 11 bases between. CDR3: CASSPALGYEQYF. The CDR3 bases are TGTGCCAGCAGTCCCGCACTGGGCTACGAGCAGTACTTC.

This clonotype was seen repeatedly, ten times or more. J is TRBJ2-5 and V is TRBV20-1; 14 positions agree with TRBD2. The CDR3 is 15 amino acids. Trimming at V came to 5 bases and at J to 4 bases, leaving 6 bases not matched to a gene. The V gene's germline CDR1 is DFQATT and CDR2 SNEGSKA (reference sequence). The CDR3 spells CSAPLGTSGRETQYF. CDR3 nucleotides: TGCAGTGCTCCTCTGGGGACTAGCGGGAGAGAGACCCAGTACTTC.

This chain links TRBV14 with TRBJ2-3; 7 positions match TRBD2. With V trimmed by 4 bases and J by 5 bases, 12 bases remained unmatched. CDR3 size: 16 residues. CDR1 and CDR2 from the germline V gene are SGHDN and FVKESK. CDR3 loop: CASSPRSGKNIDTQYF. CDR3 nucleotides: TGTGCCAGCAGCCCCCGAAGCGGGAAGAACATAGATACGCAGTATTTT.

V and J are TRBV6-1 and TRBJ2-7, with D possibly TRBD2 on 6 matching bases. This CDR3 is 15 amino acids long. Trimming removed 5 bases at V and 4 bases at J, with 18 bases between. CDR1 MNHNS and CDR2 SASEGT come from the germline V gene. The CDR3 is CASSLRGGAAYEQYF. The CDR3 nucleotides are TGTGCCAGCAGTCTGAGGGGCGGGGCAGCTTACGAGCAGTACTTC.

This clonotype has ten or more counts. The chain employs TRBV2 and TRBJ2-1, with a possible D match to TRBD1 (6 bases). Germline V gene lookup returns CDR1 SNHLY and CDR2 FYNNEI. The CDR3 consists of 13 residues. The V gene lost 6 bases and the J gene lost 4 bases, with 10 bases spanning the gap. DNA of the CDR3: TGTGCCAGCAGGGCCGACAGGTACAATGAGCAGTTCTTC. Protein: CASRADRYNEQFF.

Ten or more counts support this clonotype. CDR3 in amino acids: CAWSVLGQGAGAFF. CDR3 DNA: TGTGCCTGGAGTGTCCTGGGACAGGGGGCCGGTGCTTTCTTT. The chain has TRBV30 and TRBJ1-1; 12 bases map to TRBD1. V lost 0 bases to trimming and J lost 11 bases; unmatched junction nucleotides: 7. The germline V gene encodes CDR1 GTSNPN and CDR2 SVGIG (reference sequence). This CDR3 contains 14 residues.

In this sample, this clonotype turned up many times. The chain joins TRBV2 to TRBJ2-2; no firm D call. Trimming removed 6 bases at V and 1 base at J, with 9 bases between. The germline V gene encodes CDR1 SNHLY and CDR2 FYNNEI. The CDR3 contains 14 residues. The CDR3 protein is CASRAHGNTGELFF. As DNA, the CDR3 is TGTGCCAGCAGGGCCCATGGGAACACCGGGGAGCTGTTTTTT.

This clonotype has more than one count but fewer than ten. The rearrangement links TRBV18 to TRBJ2-4; TRBD1 might be the D (6 bases). Germline V CDR1 and CDR2: KGHSH, LQKENI. V lost 4 bases and J 7 bases, leaving 11 bases between the germline ends. The CDR3 loop spans 13 amino acids. DNA of the CDR3: TGTGCCAGCTCACTGGGGACACCGAACATTCAGTACTTC. The encoded protein is CASSLGTPNIQYF.

In DNA, the CDR3 is TGTGCCAGCAGCTTACAGGGGACCCACTCTGGAAACACCATATATTTT. This codes for CASSLQGTHSGNTIYF. The rearrangement links TRBV7-3 to TRBJ1-3; a weak D match, TRBD1 (6 bases). CDR1 SGHTA and CDR2 FQGTGA come from the germline V gene. Trimming left V 2 bases short and J 0 bases short, with 11 bases between. CDR3 length: 16 amino acids.

J is TRBJ1-1 and V is TRBV20-1; possibly TRBD1 for D (5 bases). This CDR3 contains 16 residues. The ends were cut back, 3 bases at V and 4 bases at J, with 21 bases in the middle. Per the germline V gene, CDR1 is DFQATT and CDR2 is SNEGSKA (reference sequence). The CDR3 DNA reads as TGCAGTGCTAGTCGTTCAAGGGGAACCTTCGGCACTGAAGCTTTCTTT. It encodes CSASRSRGTFGTEAFF.

This clonotype has a count of ten or more. The V call is TRBV29-1, the J call TRBJ2-1, with TRBD1 matching over 9 bases. After removal of 4 bases from V and 6 bases from J, the junction contained 13 bases not matched to a gene. CDR3 length equals 16 residues. The germline CDR1 and CDR2 sequences are SQVTM and ANQGSEA. CDR3 amino acids: CSVGLDRDRASNEQFF. CDR3 bases: TGCAGCGTTGGACTAGACCGGGACAGGGCCAGCAATGAGCAGTTCTTC.

This clonotype was counted at least ten times. This rearrangement joins TRBV6-2 or TRBV6-3 to TRBJ2-2; 10 nucleotides line up with TRBD1. The CDR3 is 19 residues long. Losses at the gene ends were 2 bases for V and 4 bases for J; bases not matched to a gene: 13. Germline V lookup: CDR1 MNHEY, CDR2 SVGEGT. The CDR3 bases are TGTGCCAGCAGTTACACCACGGGACAGGGGACGTTTGGCACCGGGGAGCTGTTTTTT. Encoded protein: CASSYTTGQGTFGTGELFF.

The V and J genes are TRBV28 and TRBJ2-1; the match to TRBD2 covers 11 bases. Germline V gene sequence: CDR1 MDHEN, CDR2 SYDVKM. J gave up 3 bases and V 6 bases, and 4 bases lay outside the gene matches. The CDR3 sequence is 15 residues long. The CDR3 loop is CASRLLAGVYNEQFF. CDR3 DNA sequence: TGTGCCAGCAGGCTACTAGCGGGAGTCTACAATGAGCAGTTCTTC.

J is TRBJ2-7 and V is TRBV27; no definite D call. In germline, CDR1 is MNHEY, CDR2 SMNVEV (reference sequence). Trimming cost V 3 bases and J 1 base, with 10 bases left between them. The CDR3 totals 14 residues. The CDR3 loop reads CASSFEYTSYEQYF. The DNA for the CDR3 is TGTGCCAGCAGTTTTGAGTACACGTCCTACGAGCAGTACTTC.

This clonotype was recorded a few times. V usage is TRBV19 and J usage is TRBJ2-7, with no clear D. In germline, CDR1 is LNHDA, CDR2 SQIVND (reference sequence). Trimming removed 3 bases at V and 5 bases at J, with 11 bases between. This CDR3 is 13 amino acids long. CDR3 sequence reads: CASSIGLSHEQYF. Written as DNA, the CDR3 is TGTGCCAGTAGTATCGGTCTAAGCCACGAGCAGTACTTC.

This clonotype showed up just a few times. This chain joins TRBV11-2 and TRBJ2-2, with a tentative D call TRBD2 (6 bases). Deletions cut 6 bases from V and 3 bases from J, with 20 bases between. Germline CDR1 reads SGHAT; CDR2 reads FQNNGV. There are 17 residues in the CDR3. The CDR3 DNA is TGTGCCAGCAGTGAACTGATAGCGGACGGGGACACCGGGGAGCTGTTTTTT. The encoded protein is CASSELIADGDTGELFF.

This clonotype was picked up many times. The CDR3, as DNA: TGTGCCAGCAGCTTATGGGGGGGCCACGAGCAGTACTTC. As protein: CASSLWGGHEQYF. This chain joins TRBV7-2 and TRBJ2-7, with D tentatively TRBD2 (7 bases). Germline loops: CDR1 SGHTA, CDR2 FQGNSA. Deletions cut 2 bases from V and 5 bases from J, with 10 bases between. CDR3 length: 13 residues.

The sample holds many counts of this clonotype. The chain employs TRBV7-9 and TRBJ2-3; no definite D call. The CDR3 has 15 amino acids. Deletions cut 2 bases from V and 6 bases from J, with 15 bases between. Germline CDR1 SEHNR, CDR2 FQNEAQ (reference sequence). This CDR3 reads CASSLIGTSGDTQYF. DNA for the CDR3: TGTGCCAGCAGCTTAATCGGAACAAGTGGGGATACGCAGTATTTT. The complete variable domain, with remaining parts taken from reference TRBV7-9 and TRBJ2-3, reads DTGVSQNPRHKITKRGQNVTFRCDPISEHNRLYWYRQTLGQGPEFLTYFQNEAQLEKSRLLSDRFSAERPKGSFSTLEIQRTEQGDSAMYLCASSLIGTSGDTQYFGPGTRLTVL.

This clonotype was picked up one time. This rearrangement joins TRBV14 to TRBJ2-1; no reliable D call. V was clipped by 5 bases and J by 5 bases, with 25 bases between them. Germline-derived CDR1 and CDR2 are SGHDN and FVKESK. CDR3 length equals 18 residues. Written as DNA, the CDR3 is TGTGCCAGCAGCTTATCCCCGGGCCCCTTCGGGTTTAACAATGAGCAGTTCTTC. This sequence encodes CASSLSPGPFGFNNEQFF.

This clonotype was found many times. This rearrangement joins TRBV9 to TRBJ2-7; D ambiguous. Germline lookup yields CDR1 SGDLS and CDR2 YYNGEE. The V and J ends lost 2 bases and 6 bases respectively, with 15 bases between them. The CDR3 length is 14 residues. CDR3 coding DNA: TGTGCCAGCAGCGTGACCCCCGGAATGCTCGAGCAGTACTTC. Its translation: CASSVTPGMLEQYF. Filled out from reference TRBV9 and TRBJ2-7, the complete variable domain reads DSGVTQTPKHLITATGQRVTLRCSPRSGDLSVYWYQQSLDQGLQFLIQYYNGEERAKGNILERFSAQQFPDLHSELNLSSLELGDSALYFCASSVTPGMLEQYFGPGTRLTVT.

This clonotype was seen only a few times. The chain links TRBV9 to TRBJ1-1; 7 bases match TRBD1. The CDR3 loop spans 16 amino acids. Germline V gene sequence: CDR1 SGDLS, CDR2 YYNGEE. The V and J ends lost 4 bases and 6 bases, in that order; junction bases with no gene match: 15. The CDR3 sequence: CASSPADRAPGSEAFF. For the CDR3, the DNA is TGTGCCAGCAGCCCGGCAGACAGGGCACCGGGGTCTGAAGCTTTCTTT.